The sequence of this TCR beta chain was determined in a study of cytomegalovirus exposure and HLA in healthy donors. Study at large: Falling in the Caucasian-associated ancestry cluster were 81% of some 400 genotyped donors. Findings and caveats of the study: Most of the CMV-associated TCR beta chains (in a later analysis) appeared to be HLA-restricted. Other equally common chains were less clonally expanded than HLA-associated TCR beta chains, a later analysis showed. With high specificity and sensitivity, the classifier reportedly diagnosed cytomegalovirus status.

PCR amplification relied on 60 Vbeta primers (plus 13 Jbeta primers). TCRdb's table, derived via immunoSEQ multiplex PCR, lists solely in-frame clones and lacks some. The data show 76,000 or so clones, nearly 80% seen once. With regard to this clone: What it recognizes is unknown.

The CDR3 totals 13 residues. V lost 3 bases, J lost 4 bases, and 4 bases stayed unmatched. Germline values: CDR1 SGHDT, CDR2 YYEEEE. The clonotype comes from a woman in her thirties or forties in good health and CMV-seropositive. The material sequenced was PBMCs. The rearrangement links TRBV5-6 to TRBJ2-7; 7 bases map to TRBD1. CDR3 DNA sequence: TGTGCCAGCAGCTCGGACAGGCTGTACGAGCAGTACTTC. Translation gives CASSSDRLYEQYF.